This TCR beta chain was documented in a study of cytomegalovirus exposure and HLA in healthy donors. Study conclusions and caveats: It was 164 TCR beta chains that were listed as cytomegalovirus-associated. It was reported that TCR beta sequences correctly inferred the HLA-A and HLA-B alleles for most subjects. A prior analysis recorded that most TCR beta V segments were productive about 87% or about 30% of the time. Later analysis found that TCR beta chains associated with HLA were more clonally expanded than other, equally common chains.

PCR amplification relied on 60 Vbeta primers (plus 13 Jbeta primers). TCRdb keeps only in-frame clones here, not all; method: immunoSEQ multiplex PCR. The table includes approximately 210,000 clones, around four fifths detected once. To note about this clone: Antigen: not known.

This CDR3 is built from 16 residues. The sequence was collected from a woman aged 45 to 65 in good health and CMV-seropositive. V gene TRBV21-1 combines with J gene TRBJ2-2; TRBD2 was called by the table and not checked on the DNA. TRBV21-1 is shown as a pseudogene. Source material: PBMCs. The CDR3 spells CASSKESNGGTGELFF. CDR3 DNA: TGTGCCAGCAGCAAAGAGAGCAACGGAGGCACCGGGGAGCTGTTTTTT.